This T cell receptor beta chain was found in a study of T cells in Graves' hyperthyroidism and ophthalmopathy. Study conclusions and caveats: Most thyroid clonotypes with frequency above 0.001 were detected in blood.

CDR3 length: 16 residues. The V end lost 6 bases, the J end lost 3 bases, and 18 bases lay between the germline ends. Germline CDR1 and CDR2: MDHEN and SYDVKM. RNA transcripts were the template for amplifying TCR beta CDR3 regions. The HTBI set primed first-round TCR CDR3 RT-PCR. TCRdb reprocessed the multiplex PCR reads via MiXCR and lists one record per CDR3 protein. The sample shows a few hundred thousand distinct CDR3 sequences, about 14% of them seen only once. This clonotype was counted at least ten times. No antigen is known for it. The chain uses TRBV28 and TRBJ2-1, with D perhaps given as TRBD1 or TRBD2 (5 bases each). The TCR sequence derives from a woman between 40 and 50 years old with Graves' hyperthyroidism that later progressed to Graves' ophthalmopathy. The sample consisted of blood. CDR3 DNA sequence: TGTGCCAGCAGCCCCTGGGGGATATTGGTCTACAATGAGCAGTTCTTC. Its protein is CASSPWGILVYNEQFF.